This T cell receptor (beta chain) came from a study of control samples from healthy donors and cancer patients. CDR3 size: 13 residues. V trimming: 5 bases; J trimming: 5 bases; junction bases outside the gene matches: 5. Measured with immunoSEQ multiplex PCR; TCRdb has only the in-frame clones, and not every one. The sample shows approximately 180,000 clones, 94% of them seen only once. V usage is TRBV12-3 or TRBV12-4 and J usage is TRBJ1-1, with 7 bases identical to TRBD1. Sample: blood. The clonotype originates from a woman aged 18-29 years in good health. CDR3 nucleotides: TGTGCCAGCAGTACAGGGGCAGGGACTGAAGCTTTCTTT. Protein: CASSTGAGTEAFF.